In its sample, the clone carrying this TCR beta chain was seen a few times. The antigen is unknown. The CDR3 is 15 amino acids. The ends lost 3 bases at V and 2 bases at J; junction bases unmatched: 8. Germline V gene data show CDR1 as SGDLS and CDR2 as YYNGEE. The data belong to a study of T cell responses to AZD1222 COVID-19 vaccine. Here immunoSEQ multiplex PCR was the method, and the copy in TCRdb shows in-frame clones only, minus some. The sample has approximately 170,000 clones, 85% to 95% seen once. Overall study findings and caveats: Unmutated variant regions are reportedly the target of nearly half of TCRs that are spike-specific. Seropositive AZD1222 recipients at baseline numbered only five to seven. Spike-specific TCR breadth and depth grew following two AZD1222 doses.

V usage is TRBV9 and J usage is TRBJ2-7; 7 bases line up with TRBD2. The TCR comes from an adult in good health. The sample consisted of peripheral blood, taken on day 0 of AZD1222 vaccination. The CDR3 here is CASSGEGGRAYEQYF. CDR3 coding DNA: TGTGCCAGCAGCGGGGAGGGAGGCCGAGCCTACGAGCAGTACTTC.